This entry concerns a single TCR beta chain. The entry originates in a study of CD8 T cells in Susac syndrome. The authors carried out high-throughput sequencing of TCR beta. They applied it to CD8+ and CD4+ T cells obtained from blood. The recently defined diagnostic criteria for definite or probable disease were met by the Susac syndrome patients. RNA was extracted with the RNeasy kit, and a quantity of about 0.5 to 1 ug was reverse transcribed using random hexamers. With immunoSEQ multiplex PCR, TCR beta CDR3 was amplified across 54 Vbeta and 13 Jbeta. Each CDR3 protein is one row after TCRdb ran MiXCR on the immunoSEQ multiplex PCR reads. The sample holds about 180,000 distinct CDR3 sequences; approximately 95% are singletons and the top ten take around 0.12%. Sequencing was performed on CD4+ T cells from PBMCs. This TCR was sampled from a human donor with Susac syndrome.

The CDR3 coding sequence is TGTGCCAGCAGCGTAGCTGTGTTGGGTGAAGCTTTCTTT. Its translation is CASSVAVLGEAFF. This chain links TRBV9 with TRBJ1-1, with D unclear. CDR1 and CDR2 from the germline V gene are SGDLS and YYNGEE. Trimming stripped 0 bases from V and 7 bases from J, with 10 bases between. This CDR3 is 13 amino acids long.